A single sample gave rise to the 4 T cell receptor beta chains below, sequenced in a study of cytomegalovirus exposure and HLA in healthy donors (TCRdb year 2017). Library preparation was by the immunoSEQ multiplex PCR assay. The multiplex PCR relied on a mix of 60 forward primers for TCR Vbeta segments and 13 reverse primers for TCR Jbeta segments. TCRdb obtained this table from immuneACCESS and retained in-frame rearrangements with V and J assigned. These tables miss some clones; where compared with another copy, unresolved V genes account for less than half of the shortfall, and the remainder is unexplained. The sample table lists 150,000 to 200,000 clones, 85% of them with a count of one. The ten largest clones capture 2% to 2.5% of the sample. The sequenced material came from PBMCs. The receptors were sampled from a young man in good health and CMV-seropositive.

The genes are TRBV7-2 and TRBJ2-5, with D maybe TRBD2 (5 bases). The CDR3 extends over 13 amino acids. Trimming stripped 5 bases from V and 3 bases from J, with 10 bases between. Per germline, CDR1 SGHTA and CDR2 FQGNSA. This CDR3 reads CASSQVGEETQYF. The CDR3 region has the DNA TGTGCCAGCAGCCAGGTGGGAGAAGAGACCCAGTACTTC.

On this clone: The junction and the germline gene differ at one end; a read error may be behind it. The rearrangement links TRBV5-4 to TRBJ2-4; TRBD2 aligns across 9 bases. Per germline, CDR1 SGHNT and CDR2 YYREEE (reference sequence). CDR3 length: 15 residues. CDR3 residues: CASSPTAGGANSQYF. The CDR3 region has the DNA TGTGCCAGCAGCCCGACCGCGGGGGGGGCGAACAGTCAGTACTTC.

This chain links TRBV9 with TRBJ1-3, with D tentatively TRBD1 (5 bases). CDR1 is SGDLS, CDR2 YYNGEE, per germline. The V gene lost 1 base and the J gene lost 1 base, with 12 bases spanning the gap. The CDR3 is made up of 16 amino acids. CDR3 residues: CASSVLARGSGNTIYF. DNA of the CDR3: TGTGCCAGCAGCGTACTCGCGCGGGGGTCTGGAAACACCATATATTTT.

This clone was detected a few times. The V call is TRBV19, the J call TRBJ1-1, with 8 bases fitting TRBD1. The CDR3 extends over 15 amino acids. V shed 2 bases and J 3 bases; nucleotides not matched to a gene: 5. The V gene's germline CDR1 is LNHDA and CDR2 SQIVND (reference sequence). CDR3 amino acids: CASSIWTGTDTEAFF. DNA of the CDR3: TGTGCCAGTAGTATATGGACAGGGACGGACACTGAAGCTTTCTTT. Based on the CDR3 plus reference TRBV19 and TRBJ1-1, the full variable domain is DGGITQSPKYLFRKEGQNVTLSCEQNLNHDAMYWYRQDPGQGLRLIYYSQIVNDFQKGDIAEGYSVSREKKESFPLTVTSAQKNPTAFYLCASSIWTGTDTEAFFGQGTRLTVV.